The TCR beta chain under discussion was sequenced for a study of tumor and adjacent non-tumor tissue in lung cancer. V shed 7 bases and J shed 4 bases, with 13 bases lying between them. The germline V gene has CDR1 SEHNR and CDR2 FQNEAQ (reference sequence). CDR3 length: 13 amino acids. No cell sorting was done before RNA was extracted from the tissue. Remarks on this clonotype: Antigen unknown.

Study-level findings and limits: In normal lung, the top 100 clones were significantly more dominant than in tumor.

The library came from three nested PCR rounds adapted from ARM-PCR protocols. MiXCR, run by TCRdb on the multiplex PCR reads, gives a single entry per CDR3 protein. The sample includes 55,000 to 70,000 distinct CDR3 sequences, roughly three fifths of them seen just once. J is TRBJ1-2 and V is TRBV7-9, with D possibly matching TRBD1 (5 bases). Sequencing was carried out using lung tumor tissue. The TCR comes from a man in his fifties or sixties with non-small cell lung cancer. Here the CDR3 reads CASTPTDSYGYTF. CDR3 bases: TGTGCCAGCACCCCGACCGACAGCTATGGCTACACCTTC.